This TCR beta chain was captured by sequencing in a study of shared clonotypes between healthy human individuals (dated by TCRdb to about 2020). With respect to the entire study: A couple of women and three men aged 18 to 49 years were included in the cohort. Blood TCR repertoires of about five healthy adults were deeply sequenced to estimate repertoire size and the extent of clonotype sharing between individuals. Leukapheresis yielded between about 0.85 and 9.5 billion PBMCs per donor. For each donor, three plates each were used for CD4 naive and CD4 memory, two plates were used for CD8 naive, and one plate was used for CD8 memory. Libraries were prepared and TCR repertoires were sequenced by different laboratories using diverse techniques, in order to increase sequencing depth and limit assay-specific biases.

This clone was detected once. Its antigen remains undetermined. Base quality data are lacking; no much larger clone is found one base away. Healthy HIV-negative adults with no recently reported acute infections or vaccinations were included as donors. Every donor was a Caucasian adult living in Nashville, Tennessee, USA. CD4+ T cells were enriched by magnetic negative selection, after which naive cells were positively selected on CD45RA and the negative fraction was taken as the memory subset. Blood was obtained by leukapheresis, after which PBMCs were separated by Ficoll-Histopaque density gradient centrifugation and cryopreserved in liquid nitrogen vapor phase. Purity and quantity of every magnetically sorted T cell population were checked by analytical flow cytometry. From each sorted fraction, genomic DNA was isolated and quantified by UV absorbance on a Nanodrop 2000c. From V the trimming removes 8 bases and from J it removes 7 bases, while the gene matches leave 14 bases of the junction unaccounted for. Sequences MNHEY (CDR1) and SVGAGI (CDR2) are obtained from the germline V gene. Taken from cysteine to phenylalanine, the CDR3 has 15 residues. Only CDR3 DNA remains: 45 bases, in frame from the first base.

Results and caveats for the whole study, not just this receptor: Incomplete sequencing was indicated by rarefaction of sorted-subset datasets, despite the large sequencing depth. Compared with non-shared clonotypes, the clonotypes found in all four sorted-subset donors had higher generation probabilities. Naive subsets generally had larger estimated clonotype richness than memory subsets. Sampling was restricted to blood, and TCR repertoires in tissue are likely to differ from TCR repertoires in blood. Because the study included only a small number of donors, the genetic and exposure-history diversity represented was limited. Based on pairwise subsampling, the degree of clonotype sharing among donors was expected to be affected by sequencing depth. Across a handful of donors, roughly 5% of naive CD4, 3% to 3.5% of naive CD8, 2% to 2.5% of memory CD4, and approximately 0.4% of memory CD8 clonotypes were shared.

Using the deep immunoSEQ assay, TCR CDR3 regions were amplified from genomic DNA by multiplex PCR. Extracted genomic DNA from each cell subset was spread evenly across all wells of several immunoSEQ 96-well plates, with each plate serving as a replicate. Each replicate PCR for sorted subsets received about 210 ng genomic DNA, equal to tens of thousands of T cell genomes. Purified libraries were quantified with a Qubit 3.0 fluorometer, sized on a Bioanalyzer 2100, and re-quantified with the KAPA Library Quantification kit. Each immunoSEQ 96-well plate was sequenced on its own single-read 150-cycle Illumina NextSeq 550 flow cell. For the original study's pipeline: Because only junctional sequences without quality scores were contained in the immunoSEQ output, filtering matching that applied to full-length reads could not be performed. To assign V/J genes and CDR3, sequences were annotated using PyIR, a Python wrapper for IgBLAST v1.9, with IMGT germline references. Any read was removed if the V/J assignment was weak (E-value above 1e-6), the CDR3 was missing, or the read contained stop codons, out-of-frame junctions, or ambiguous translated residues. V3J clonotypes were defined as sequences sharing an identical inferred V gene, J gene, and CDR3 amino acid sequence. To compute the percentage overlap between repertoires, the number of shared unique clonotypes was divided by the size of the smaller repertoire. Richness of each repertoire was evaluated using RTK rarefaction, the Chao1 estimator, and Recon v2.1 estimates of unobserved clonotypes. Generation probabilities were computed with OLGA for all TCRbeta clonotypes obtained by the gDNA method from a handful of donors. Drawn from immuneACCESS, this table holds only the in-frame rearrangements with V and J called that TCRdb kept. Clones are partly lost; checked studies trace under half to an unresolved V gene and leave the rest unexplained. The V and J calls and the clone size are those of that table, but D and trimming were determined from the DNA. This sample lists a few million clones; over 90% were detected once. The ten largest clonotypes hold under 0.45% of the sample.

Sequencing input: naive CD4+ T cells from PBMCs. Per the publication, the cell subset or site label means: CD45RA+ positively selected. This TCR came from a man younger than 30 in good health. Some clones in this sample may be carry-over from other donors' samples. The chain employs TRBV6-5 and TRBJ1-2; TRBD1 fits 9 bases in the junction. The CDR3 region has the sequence CASRKGQGVPLGYTF. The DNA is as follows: TGTGCCAGCCGAAAGGGACAGGGAGTCCCCCTTGGCTACACCTTC.